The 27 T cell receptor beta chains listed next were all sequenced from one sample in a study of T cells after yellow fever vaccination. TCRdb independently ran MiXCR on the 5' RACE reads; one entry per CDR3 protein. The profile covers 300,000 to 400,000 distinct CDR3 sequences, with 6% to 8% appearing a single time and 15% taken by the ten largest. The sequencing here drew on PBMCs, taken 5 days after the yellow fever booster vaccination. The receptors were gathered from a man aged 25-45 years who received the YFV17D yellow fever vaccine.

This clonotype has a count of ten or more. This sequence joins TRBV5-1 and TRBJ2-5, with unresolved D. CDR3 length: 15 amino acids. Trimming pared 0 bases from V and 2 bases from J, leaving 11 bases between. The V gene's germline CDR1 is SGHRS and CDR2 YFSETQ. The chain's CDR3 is CASSLALSPQETQYF. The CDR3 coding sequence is TGCGCCAGCAGCTTGGCCTTATCTCCGCAAGAGACCCAGTACTTC.

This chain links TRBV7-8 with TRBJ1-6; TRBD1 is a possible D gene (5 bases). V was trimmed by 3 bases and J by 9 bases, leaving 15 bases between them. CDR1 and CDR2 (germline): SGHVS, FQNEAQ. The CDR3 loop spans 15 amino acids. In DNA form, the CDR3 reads TGTGCCAGCAGCTTCATCGACAGTGTTGGTTCACCCCTCCACTTT. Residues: CASSFIDSVGSPLHF.

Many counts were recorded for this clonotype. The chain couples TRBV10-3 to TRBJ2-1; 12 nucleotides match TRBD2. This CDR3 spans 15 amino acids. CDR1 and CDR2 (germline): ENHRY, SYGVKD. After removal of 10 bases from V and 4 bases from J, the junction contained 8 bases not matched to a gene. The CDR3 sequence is CASATSGSSYNEQFF. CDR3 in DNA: TGTGCCAGCGCGACTAGCGGGAGCAGTTACAATGAGCAGTTCTTC.

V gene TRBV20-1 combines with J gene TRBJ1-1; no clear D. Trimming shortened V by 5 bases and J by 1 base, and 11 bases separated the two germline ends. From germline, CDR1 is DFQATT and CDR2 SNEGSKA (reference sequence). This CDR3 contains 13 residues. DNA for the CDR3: TGCAGTGCTGATCGGCGGCGGAACACTGAAGCTTTCTTT. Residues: CSADRRRNTEAFF.

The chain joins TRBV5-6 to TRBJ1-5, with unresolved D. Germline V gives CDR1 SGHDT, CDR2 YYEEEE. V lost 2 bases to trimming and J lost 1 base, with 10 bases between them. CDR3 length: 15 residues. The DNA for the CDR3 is TGTGCCAGCAGCTTCTCACCTGGGAGCAATCAGCCCCAGCATTTT. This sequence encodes CASSFSPGSNQPQHF.

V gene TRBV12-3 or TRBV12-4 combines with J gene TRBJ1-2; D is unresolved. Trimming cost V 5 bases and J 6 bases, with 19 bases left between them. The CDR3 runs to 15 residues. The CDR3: CASSTYGAGRDGYTF. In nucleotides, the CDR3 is TGTGCCAGCAGTACCTACGGCGCGGGGAGGGATGGCTACACCTTC.

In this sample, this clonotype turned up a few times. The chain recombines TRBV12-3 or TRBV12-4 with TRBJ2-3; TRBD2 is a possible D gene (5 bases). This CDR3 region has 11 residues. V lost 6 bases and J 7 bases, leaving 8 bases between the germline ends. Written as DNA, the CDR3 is TGTGCCAGCAGAGAGGGTTATACGCAGTATTTT. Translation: CASREGYTQYF.

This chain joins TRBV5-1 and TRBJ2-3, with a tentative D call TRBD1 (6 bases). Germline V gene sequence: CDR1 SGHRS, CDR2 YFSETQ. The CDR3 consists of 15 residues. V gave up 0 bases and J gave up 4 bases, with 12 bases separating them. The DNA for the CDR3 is TGCGCCAGCAGCTTGGTTGGACAGTCTTCAGATACGCAGTATTTT. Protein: CASSLVGQSSDTQYF.

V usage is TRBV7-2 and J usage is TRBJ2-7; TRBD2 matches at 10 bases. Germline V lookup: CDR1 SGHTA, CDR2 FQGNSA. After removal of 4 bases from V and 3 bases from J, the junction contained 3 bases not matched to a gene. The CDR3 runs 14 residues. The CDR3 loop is CASSSTSGHYEQYF. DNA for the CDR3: TGTGCCAGCAGCTCGACTAGCGGGCACTACGAGCAGTACTTC.

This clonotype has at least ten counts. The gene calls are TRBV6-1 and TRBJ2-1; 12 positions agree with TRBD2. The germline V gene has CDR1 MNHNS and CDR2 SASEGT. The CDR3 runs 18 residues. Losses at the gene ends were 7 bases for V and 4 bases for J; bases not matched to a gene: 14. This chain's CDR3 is CASIWVSTSGSFYNEQFF. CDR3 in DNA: TGTGCCAGCATATGGGTATCGACTAGCGGGAGTTTTTACAATGAGCAGTTCTTC.

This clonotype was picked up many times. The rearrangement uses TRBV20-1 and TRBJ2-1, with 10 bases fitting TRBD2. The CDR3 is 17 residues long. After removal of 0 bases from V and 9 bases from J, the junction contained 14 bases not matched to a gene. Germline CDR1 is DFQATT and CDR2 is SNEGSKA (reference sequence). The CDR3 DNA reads TGCAGTGCTAGAGATTCCCTGGGTAGCGGGAGGTTTCTTGAGCAGTTCTTC. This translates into CSARDSLGSGRFLEQFF.

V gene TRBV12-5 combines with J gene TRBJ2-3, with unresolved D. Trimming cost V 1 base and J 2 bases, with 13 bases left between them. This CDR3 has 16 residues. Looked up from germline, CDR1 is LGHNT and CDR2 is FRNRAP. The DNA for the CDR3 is TGTGCTAGTGGTTTGGGTCTCCCCACTAACACAGATACGCAGTATTTT. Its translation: CASGLGLPTNTDTQYF.

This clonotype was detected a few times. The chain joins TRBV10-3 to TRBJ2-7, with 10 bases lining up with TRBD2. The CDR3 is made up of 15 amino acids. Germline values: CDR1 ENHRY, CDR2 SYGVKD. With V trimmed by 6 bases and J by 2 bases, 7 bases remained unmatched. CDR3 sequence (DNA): TGTGCCATCAGCGAGGCTAGCGGGAGTCCCTACGAGCAGTACTTC. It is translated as CAISEASGSPYEQYF.

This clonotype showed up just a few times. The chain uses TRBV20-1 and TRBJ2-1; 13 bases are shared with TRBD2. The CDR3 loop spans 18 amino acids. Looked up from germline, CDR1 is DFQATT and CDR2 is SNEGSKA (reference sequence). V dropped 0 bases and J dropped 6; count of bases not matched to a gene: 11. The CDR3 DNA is TGCAGTGCTAGAGACGTAGGGACTAGCGGGATGGGATTCAATGAGCAGTTCTTC. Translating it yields CSARDVGTSGMGFNEQFF.

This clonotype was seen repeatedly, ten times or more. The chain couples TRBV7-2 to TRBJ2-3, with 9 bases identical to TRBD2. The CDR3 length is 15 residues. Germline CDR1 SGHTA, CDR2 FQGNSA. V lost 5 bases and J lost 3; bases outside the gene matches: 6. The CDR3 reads CASSIPLAGTDTQYF. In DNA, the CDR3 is TGTGCCAGCAGCATCCCTCTAGCGGGAACAGATACGCAGTATTTT.

The CDR3 reads CSVTGTGANVLTF. The CDR3 bases are TGCAGCGTAACAGGGACTGGGGCCAACGTCCTGACTTTC. The chain links TRBV29-1 to TRBJ2-6; possibly TRBD1 for D (6 bases). This CDR3 comprises 13 residues. From germline, CDR1 is SQVTM and CDR2 ANQGSEA. The V end lost 6 bases, the J end lost 2 bases, and 8 bases lay between the germline ends.

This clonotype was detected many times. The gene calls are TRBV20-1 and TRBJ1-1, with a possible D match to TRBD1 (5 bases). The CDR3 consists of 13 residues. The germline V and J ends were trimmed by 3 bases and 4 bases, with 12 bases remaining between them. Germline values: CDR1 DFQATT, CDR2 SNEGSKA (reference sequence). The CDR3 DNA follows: TGCAGTGCTAGCGGAGGGGCGATCACTGAAGCTTTCTTT. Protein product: CSASGGAITEAFF.

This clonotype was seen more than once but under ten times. The CDR3 nucleotides are TGCAGTGCTAGAGGCTTTGTTAGAGGACAGGGAGCCCCTGAAGGATATGAAAAACTGTTTTTT. Its protein is CSARGFVRGQGAPEGYEKLFF. This chain joins TRBV20-1 and TRBJ1-4, with TRBD1 matching over 8 bases. J lost 6 bases, V lost 1 base, and 25 bases had no gene match. The CDR3 sequence is 21 residues long. CDR1 DFQATT and CDR2 SNEGSKA come from the germline V gene (reference sequence).

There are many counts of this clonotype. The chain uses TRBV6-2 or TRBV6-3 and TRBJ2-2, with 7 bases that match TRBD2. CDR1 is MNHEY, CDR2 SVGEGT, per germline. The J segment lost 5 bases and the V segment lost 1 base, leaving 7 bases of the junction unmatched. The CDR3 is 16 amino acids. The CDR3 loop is CASSYYETSRTGELFF. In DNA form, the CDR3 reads TGTGCCAGCAGTTACTACGAGACTAGCAGAACCGGGGAGCTGTTTTTT.

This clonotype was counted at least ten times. CDR3 loop: CASSLGETATQYF. DNA for the CDR3: TGTGCCAGCAGCTTAGGAGAGACAGCGACCCAGTACTTC. This sequence joins TRBV7-2 and TRBJ2-5; D is possibly TRBD1 (5 bases). The CDR3 loop spans 13 amino acids. Trimming stripped 1 base from V and 7 bases from J, with 10 bases between. Per germline, CDR1 SGHTA and CDR2 FQGNSA.

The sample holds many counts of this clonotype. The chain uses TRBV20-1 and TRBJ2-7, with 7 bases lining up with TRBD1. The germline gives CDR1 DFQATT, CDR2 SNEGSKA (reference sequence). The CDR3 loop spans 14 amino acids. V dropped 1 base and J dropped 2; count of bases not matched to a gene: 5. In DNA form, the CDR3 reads TGCAGTGCTAGAGGGGGGACAGCCACCTACGAGCAGTACTTC. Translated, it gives CSARGGTATYEQYF.

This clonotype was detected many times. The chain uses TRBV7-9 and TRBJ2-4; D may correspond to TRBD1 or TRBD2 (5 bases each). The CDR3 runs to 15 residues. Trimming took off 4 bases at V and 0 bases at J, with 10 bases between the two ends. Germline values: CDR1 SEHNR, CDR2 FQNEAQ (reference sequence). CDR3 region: CASSSGALAKNIQYF. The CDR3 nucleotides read TGTGCCAGCAGCTCCGGGGCCTTAGCCAAAAACATTCAGTACTTC.

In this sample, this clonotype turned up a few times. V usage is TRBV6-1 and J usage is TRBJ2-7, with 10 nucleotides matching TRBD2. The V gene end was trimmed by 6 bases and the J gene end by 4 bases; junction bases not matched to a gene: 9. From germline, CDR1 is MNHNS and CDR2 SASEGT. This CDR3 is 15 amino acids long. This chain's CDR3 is CASSPWSGRAYEQYF. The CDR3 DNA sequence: TGTGCCAGCAGCCCTTGGAGCGGGAGGGCGTACGAGCAGTACTTC.

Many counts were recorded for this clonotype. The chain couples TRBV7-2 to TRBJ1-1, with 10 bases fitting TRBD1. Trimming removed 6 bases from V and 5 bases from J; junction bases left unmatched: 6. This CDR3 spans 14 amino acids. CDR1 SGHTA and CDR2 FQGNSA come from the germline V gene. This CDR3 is CASSFGQGGTEAFF. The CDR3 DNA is TGTGCCAGCAGTTTCGGACAGGGGGGGACTGAAGCTTTCTTT. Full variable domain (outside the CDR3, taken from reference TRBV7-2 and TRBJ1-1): GAGVSQSPSNKVTEKGKDVELRCDPISGHTALYWYRQSLGQGLEFLIYFQGNSAPDKSGLPSDRFSAERTGGSVSTLTIQRTQQEDSAVYLCASSFGQGGTEAFFGQGTRLTVV.

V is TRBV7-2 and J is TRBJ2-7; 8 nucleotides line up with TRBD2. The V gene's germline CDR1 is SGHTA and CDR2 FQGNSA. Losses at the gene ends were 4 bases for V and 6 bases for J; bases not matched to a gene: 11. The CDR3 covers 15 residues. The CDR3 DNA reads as TGTGCCAGCAGCTCTACGCCGGGACTAGGGATCGAGCAGTACTTC. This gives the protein CASSSTPGLGIEQYF.

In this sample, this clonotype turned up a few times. The CDR3 loop is CASSQARAIQETQYF. CDR3 nucleotides: TGTGCCAGCAGCCAAGCTAGAGCCATCCAAGAGACCCAGTACTTC. V usage is TRBV16 and J usage is TRBJ2-5; the D is unclear. This CDR3 is 15 amino acids long. The V end was cut by 2 bases, the J end by 1 base, with 11 bases between. Per the germline V gene, CDR1 is KGHSY and CDR2 is FQNENV.

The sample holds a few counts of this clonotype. In nucleotides, the CDR3 is TGTGCCAGCAGCTTACAGGGTCTGGATCAGCCCCAGCATTTT. Protein sequence: CASSLQGLDQPQHF. V gene TRBV7-9 combines with J gene TRBJ1-5, with D perhaps TRBD1 (5 bases). Germline CDR1 is SEHNR and CDR2 is FQNEAQ (reference sequence). The ends were cut back, 2 bases at V and 5 bases at J, with 10 bases in the middle. The CDR3 runs to 14 residues.